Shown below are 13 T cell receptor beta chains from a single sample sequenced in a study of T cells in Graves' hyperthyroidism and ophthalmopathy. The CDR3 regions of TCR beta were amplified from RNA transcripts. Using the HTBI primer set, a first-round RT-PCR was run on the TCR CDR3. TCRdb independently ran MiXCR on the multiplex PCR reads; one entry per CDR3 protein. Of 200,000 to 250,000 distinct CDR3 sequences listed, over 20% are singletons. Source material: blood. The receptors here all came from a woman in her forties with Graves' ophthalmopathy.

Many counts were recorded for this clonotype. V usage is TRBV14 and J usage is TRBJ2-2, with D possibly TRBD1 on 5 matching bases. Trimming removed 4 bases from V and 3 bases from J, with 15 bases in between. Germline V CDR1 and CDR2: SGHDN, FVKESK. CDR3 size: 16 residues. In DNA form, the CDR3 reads TGTGCCAGCAGCCGAATCCTACCGACAGACACCGGGGAGCTGTTTTTT. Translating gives CASSRILPTDTGELFF.

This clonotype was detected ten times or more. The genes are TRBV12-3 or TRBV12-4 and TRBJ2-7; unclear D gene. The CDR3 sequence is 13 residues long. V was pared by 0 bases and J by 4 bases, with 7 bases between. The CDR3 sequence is CASSLAQQYEQYF. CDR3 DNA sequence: TGTGCCAGCAGTTTAGCGCAGCAGTACGAGCAGTACTTC.

DNA of the CDR3: TGTGCCAGCAGTGAAGCTTCAGGGGATCAGGATCAGCCCCAGCATTTT. Translating it yields CASSEASGDQDQPQHF. V gene TRBV6-1 combines with J gene TRBJ1-5; D may be TRBD1 (6 bases). This CDR3 is built from 16 residues. The V and J ends lost 0 bases and 5 bases respectively, with 14 bases between them. Germline values: CDR1 MNHNS, CDR2 SASEGT.

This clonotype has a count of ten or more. This chain's CDR3 is CASSLSGTGGFRKTQYF. The CDR3 DNA reads as TGTGCCAGCAGTTTAAGTGGTACAGGCGGATTTAGGAAGACCCAGTACTTC. The chain combines TRBV28 with TRBJ2-5; D is perhaps TRBD1 (5 bases). This CDR3 region has 17 residues. In germline, CDR1 is MDHEN, CDR2 SYDVKM. V was cut by 2 bases and J by 6 bases, with 22 bases left in between.

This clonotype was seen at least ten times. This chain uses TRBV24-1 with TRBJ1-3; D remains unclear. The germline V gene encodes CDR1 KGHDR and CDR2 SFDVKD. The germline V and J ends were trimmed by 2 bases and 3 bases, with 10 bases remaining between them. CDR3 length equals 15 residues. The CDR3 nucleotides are TGTGCCACCAGTGATTCCTCAGGATTTGGAAACACCATATATTTT. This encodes CATSDSSGFGNTIYF.

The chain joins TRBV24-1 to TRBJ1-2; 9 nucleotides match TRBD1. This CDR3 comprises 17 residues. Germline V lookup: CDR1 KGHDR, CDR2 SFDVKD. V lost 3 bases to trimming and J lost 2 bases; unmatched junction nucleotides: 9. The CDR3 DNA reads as TGTGCCACCAGTGATCCGCGGACAGGGGAGGGAAACTATGGCTACACCTTC. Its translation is CATSDPRTGEGNYGYTF.

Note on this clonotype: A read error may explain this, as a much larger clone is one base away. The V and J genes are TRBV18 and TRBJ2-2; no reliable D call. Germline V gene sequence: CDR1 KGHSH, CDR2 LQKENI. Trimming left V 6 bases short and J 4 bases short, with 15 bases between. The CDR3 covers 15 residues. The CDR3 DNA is TGTGCCAGCTCCCCCGCCCTGGTGACCACCGGGGAGCTGTTTTTT. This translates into CASSPALVTTGELFF.

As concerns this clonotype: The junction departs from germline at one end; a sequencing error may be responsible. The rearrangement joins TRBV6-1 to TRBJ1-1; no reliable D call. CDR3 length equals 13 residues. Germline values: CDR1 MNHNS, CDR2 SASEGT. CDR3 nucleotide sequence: TGTGCCAGCAGCGTGAGGATGAACACTGAAGCTTCCTTT. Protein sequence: CASSVRMNTEASF.

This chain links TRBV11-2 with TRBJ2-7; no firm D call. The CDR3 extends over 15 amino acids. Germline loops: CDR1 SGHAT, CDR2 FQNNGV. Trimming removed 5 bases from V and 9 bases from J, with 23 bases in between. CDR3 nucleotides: TGTGCCAGCAGCCCCGACTCGCCTATGTCCTCTGTGCAGTACTTC. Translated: CASSPDSPMSSVQYF.

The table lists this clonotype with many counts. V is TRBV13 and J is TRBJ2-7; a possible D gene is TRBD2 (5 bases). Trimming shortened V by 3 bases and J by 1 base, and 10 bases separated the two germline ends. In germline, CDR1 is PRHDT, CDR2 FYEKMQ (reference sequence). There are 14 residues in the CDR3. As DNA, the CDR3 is TGTGCCAGCAGCTTGTCCGGGATATCCTACGAGCAGTACTTC. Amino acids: CASSLSGISYEQYF.

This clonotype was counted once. CDR3 DNA sequence: TGTGCCAGCAGGCCGGGCCCCTCTAGCTCGGAGACCCAGTACTTC. It translates to CASRPGPSSSETQYF. The chain carries TRBV11-3 and TRBJ2-5, with D perhaps matching TRBD2 (5 bases). The CDR3 spans 15 residues. V gave up 6 bases and J gave up 5 bases, with 19 bases separating them. Germline V gene lookup returns CDR1 SGHNT and CDR2 YENEEA. Based on the CDR3 plus reference TRBV11-3 and TRBJ2-5, the full variable domain is EAGVVQSPRYKIIEKKQPVAFWCNPISGHNTLYWYLQNLGQGPELLIRYENEEAVDDSQLPKDRFSAERLKGVDSTLKIQPAELGDSAVYLCASRPGPSSSETQYFGPGTRLLVL.

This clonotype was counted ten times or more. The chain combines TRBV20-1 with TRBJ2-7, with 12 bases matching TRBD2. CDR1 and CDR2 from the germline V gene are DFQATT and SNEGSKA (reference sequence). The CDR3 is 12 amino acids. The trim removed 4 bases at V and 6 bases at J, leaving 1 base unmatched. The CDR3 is CSAMGLAGEQYF. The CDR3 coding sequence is TGCAGTGCTATGGGACTAGCGGGCGAGCAGTACTTC.

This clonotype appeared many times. CDR3 in amino acids: CASQYREDEQYF. For the CDR3, the DNA is TGTGCCAGCCAATATAGGGAGGACGAGCAGTACTTC. The gene calls are TRBV11-2 and TRBJ2-7; a weak D match, TRBD2 (6 bases). The germline V gene has CDR1 SGHAT and CDR2 FQNNGV. The CDR3 sequence is 12 residues long. The V end was cut by 8 bases, the J end by 5 bases, with 13 bases between.